This T cell receptor (beta chain) emerged from a study of early T cells in non-severe SARS-CoV-2 infection. This clonotype showed up many times. The CDR3 extends over 13 amino acids. Germline V gene data show CDR1 as MNHNY and CDR2 as SVGAGI (reference sequence). The V end lost 7 bases, the J end lost 8 bases, and 17 bases lay between the germline ends. From the 5' RACE reads, TCRdb called clonotypes with MiXCR, one entry per CDR3 protein. The sample records 65,000 to 70,000 distinct CDR3 sequences, roughly an eighth being singletons. The TCR comes from an adult who was a healthcare worker with PCR-confirmed SARS-CoV-2 infection or an uninfected control (not recorded which). Sequenced sample: whole blood. V and J are TRBV6-6 and TRBJ1-2; the D gene is possibly TRBD1 (5 bases). CDR3 sequence: CASTRGGSTGYTF. Here the CDR3 DNA reads TGTGCCAGCACCCGGGGGGGTAGTACAGGCTACACCTTC.